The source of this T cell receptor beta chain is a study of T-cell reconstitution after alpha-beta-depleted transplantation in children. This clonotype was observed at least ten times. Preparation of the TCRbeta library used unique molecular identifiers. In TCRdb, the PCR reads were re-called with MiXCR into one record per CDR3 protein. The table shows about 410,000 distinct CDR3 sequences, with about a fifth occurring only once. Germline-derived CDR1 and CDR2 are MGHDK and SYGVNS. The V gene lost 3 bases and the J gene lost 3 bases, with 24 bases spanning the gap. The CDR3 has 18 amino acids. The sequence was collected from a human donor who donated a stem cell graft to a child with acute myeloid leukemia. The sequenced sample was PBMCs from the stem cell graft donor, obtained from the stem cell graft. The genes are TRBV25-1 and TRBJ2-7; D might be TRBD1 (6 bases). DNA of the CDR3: TGTGCCAGCAGTGATCCAGGGGCAGGGGCGGGTGTCGGCTACGAGCAGTACTTC. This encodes CASSDPGAGAGVGYEQYF.